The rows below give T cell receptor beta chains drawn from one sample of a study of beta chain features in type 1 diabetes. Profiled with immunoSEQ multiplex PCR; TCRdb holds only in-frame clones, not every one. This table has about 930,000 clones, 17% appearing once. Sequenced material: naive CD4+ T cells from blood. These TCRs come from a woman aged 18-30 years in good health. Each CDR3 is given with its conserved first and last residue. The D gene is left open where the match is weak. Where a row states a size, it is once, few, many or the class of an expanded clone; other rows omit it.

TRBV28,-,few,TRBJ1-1,CASSFRRNTEAFF,TGTGCCAGCAGTTTTCGGAGGAACACTGAAGCTTTCTTT
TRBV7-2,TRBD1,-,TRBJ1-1,CASSLTGANTEAFF,TGTGCCAGCAGCTTGACAGGGGCGAACACTGAAGCTTTCTTT
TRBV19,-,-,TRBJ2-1,CASSIGGSGRYNEQFF,TGTGCCAGTAGTATAGGTGGTAGCGGAAGATACAATGAGCAGTTCTTC
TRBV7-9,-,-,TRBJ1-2,CASSPRGGANTYTF,TGTGCCAGCAGCCCCCGGGGAGGGGCAAACACCTACACCTTC
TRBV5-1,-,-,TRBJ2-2,CASTTLARTPAGELFF,TGCGCCAGCACGACTCTCGCAAGGACCCCCGCTGGGGAGCTGTTTTTT
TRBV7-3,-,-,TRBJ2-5,CASSLTTGGTQYF,TGTGCCAGCAGCTTAACGACTGGTGGTACCCAGTACTTC
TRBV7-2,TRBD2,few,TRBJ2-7,CASSLLSFSAGGYDEQYF,TGTGCCAGCAGCTTATTGTCTTTCTCGGCGGGAGGGTATGACGAGCAGTACTTC
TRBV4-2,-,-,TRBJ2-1,CASSVSGSSYNEQFF,TGTGCCAGCAGCGTCAGCGGGTCCTCCTACAATGAGCAGTTCTTC
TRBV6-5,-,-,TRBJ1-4,CASSYYRPATNEKLFF,TGTGCCAGCAGTTACTATCGGCCAGCAACTAATGAAAAACTGTTTTTT
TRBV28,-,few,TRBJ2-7,CASSEGTYEQYF,TGTGCCAGCAGCGAGGGGACCTACGAGCAGTACTTC
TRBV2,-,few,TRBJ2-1,CASSPGTPSKQFF,TGTGCCAGCAGTCCGGGGACACCGTCTAAGCAGTTCTTC
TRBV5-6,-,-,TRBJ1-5,CASSLVGERNQPQHF,TGTGCCAGCAGCTTGGTCGGGGAGCGCAATCAGCCCCAGCATTTT
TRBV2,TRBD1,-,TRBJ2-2,CASAGTGGNTGELFF,TGTGCCAGCGCCGGGACAGGGGGGAACACCGGGGAGCTGTTTTTT
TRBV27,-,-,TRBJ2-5,CASRKGDQQETQYF,TGTGCCAGCAGAAAAGGGGACCAACAAGAGACCCAGTACTTC
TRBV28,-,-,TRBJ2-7,CASSLRPDPYEQYF,TGTGCCAGCAGTTTAAGGCCAGACCCATACGAGCAGTACTTC
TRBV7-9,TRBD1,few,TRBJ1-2,CASSLTGAINYGYTF,TGTGCCAGCAGCCTGACAGGGGCCATTAACTATGGCTACACCTTC
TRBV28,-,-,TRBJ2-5,CASSTPVETQYF,TGTGCCAGCAGTACCCCAGTGGAGACCCAGTACTTC
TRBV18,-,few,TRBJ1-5,CASSAESNQPQHF,TGTGCCAGCTCAGCAGAGTCAAATCAGCCCCAGCATTTT
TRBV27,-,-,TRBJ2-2,CASNRGGTGELFF,TGTGCCAGCAATCGAGGGGGCACCGGGGAGCTGTTTTTT
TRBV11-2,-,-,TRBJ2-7,CASSLEPGPDEQYF,TGTGCCAGCAGCTTAGAACCGGGACCAGACGAGCAGTACTTC
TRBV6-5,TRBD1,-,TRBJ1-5,CASRKTGDQPQHF,TGTGCCAGCAGAAAGACAGGGGATCAGCCCCAGCATTTT
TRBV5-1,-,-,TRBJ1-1,CASSLAPGSTEAFF,TGCGCCAGCAGCTTGGCCCCAGGGAGCACTGAAGCTTTCTTT
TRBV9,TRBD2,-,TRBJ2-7,CASSPGTSGGSYEQYF,TGTGCCAGCAGCCCAGGGACTAGCGGGGGCTCCTACGAGCAGTACTTC
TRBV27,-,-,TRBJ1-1,CASSLEKGGYEAFF,TGTGCCAGCAGTTTAGAGAAGGGCGGGTATGAAGCTTTCTTT
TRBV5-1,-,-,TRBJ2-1,CASSSGTQSYNEQFF,TGCGCCAGCAGCTCCGGGACACAGTCGTACAATGAGCAGTTCTTC
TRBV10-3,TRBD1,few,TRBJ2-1,CAISGRGTGITNEQFF,TGTGCCATCAGTGGGCGAGGGACAGGGATAACCAATGAGCAGTTCTTC
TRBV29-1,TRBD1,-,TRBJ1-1,CSVQDRLANTEAFF,TGCAGCGTTCAGGACAGGTTGGCGAACACTGAAGCTTTCTTT
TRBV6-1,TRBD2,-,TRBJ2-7,CASSLLAGDYEQYF,TGTGCCAGCAGTTTACTAGCGGGAGACTACGAGCAGTACTTC
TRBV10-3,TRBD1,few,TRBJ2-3,CATGTGGGTDTQYF,TGTGCCACCGGGACAGGGGGCGGCACAGATACGCAGTATTTT
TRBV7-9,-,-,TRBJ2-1,CASSLETSRRFF,TGTGCCAGCAGCCTGGAAACAAGCAGAAGGTTCTTC
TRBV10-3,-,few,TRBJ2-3,CAISDPTADTQYF,TGTGCCATCAGTGATCCCACGGCAGATACGCAGTATTTT
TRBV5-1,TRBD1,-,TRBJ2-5,CASSRTGGQETQYF,TGCGCCAGCAGCCGGACAGGGGGCCAAGAGACCCAGTACTTC
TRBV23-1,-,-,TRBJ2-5,CASSQVRGAGKSTQYF,TGCGCCAGCAGTCAAGTTCGGGGGGCGGGGAAGAGTACCCAGTACTTC
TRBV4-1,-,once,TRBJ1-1,CASSQGPVNTEAFF,TGCGCCAGCAGCCAAGGACCAGTGAACACTGAAGCTTTCTTT